The rows below give T cell receptor beta chains drawn from one sample of a study of T cell repertoires in cytomegalovirus infection. TCRdb fed the reads into MiXCR, producing one record per CDR3 protein. The table records around 490,000 distinct CDR3 sequences, about 30% of them present only once. Material for sequencing was PBMCs. These TCRs come from a human donor in good health (CMV status not recorded). Some clones in this sample may be carry-over from other donors' samples. Both conserved end residues are part of each CDR3. The D gene is left open where the match is weak. The size field is filled for only some rows; it gives once, few, many or a size class.

j_call d_call clone_size v_call cdr3_nt cdr3_aa
TRBJ1-2 TRBD1 few TRBV29-1 TGCAGCGTTGACCAGGGGGCGTCGGGTGGCTACACCTTC CSVDQGASGGYTF
TRBJ2-1 - - TRBV27 TGTGCCAGCAGTCCCACGACCACTTACAATGAGCAGTTCTTC CASSPTTTYNEQFF
TRBJ1-1 - many TRBV7-8 TGTGCCAGCAGCTTCGGGGTCATGAACACTGAAGCTTTCTTT CASSFGVMNTEAFF
TRBJ1-1 - many TRBV7-3 TGTGCCAGCAGCTCACAGGGTGGCACTGAAGCTTTCTTT CASSSQGGTEAFF
TRBJ2-3 - once TRBV7-6 TGTGCCAGCAGCCCGGACGGCGACCGATGGCAGTATTTT CASSPDGDRWQYF
TRBJ2-1 TRBD1 many TRBV7-2 TGTGCCAGCAGCCCACAGGGGACCCCGTACAATGAGCAGTTCTTC CASSPQGTPYNEQFF
TRBJ1-3 - few TRBV6-6 TGTGCCAGCAGGGGACAAGCAACTCCTGGAAACACCATATATTTT CASRGQATPGNTIYF
TRBJ1-5 - - TRBV7-9 TGTGCCAGCAGCTTAGTGGGAACAGGGAGTCAGCCCCAGCATTTT CASSLVGTGSQPQHF
TRBJ1-1 - - TRBV11-2 TGTGCCAGCAGCTCACCGGGAAAAAACACTGAAGCTTTCTTT CASSSPGKNTEAFF
TRBJ1-2 - - TRBV15 TGTGCCACCAGCAGAGATCTAATTGGCTATGGCTACACCTTC CATSRDLIGYGYTF
TRBJ2-2 TRBD2 - TRBV5-4 TGTGCCAGCAGCTATCTAGCGGGAGGGAGAACCGGGGAGCTGTTTTTT CASSYLAGGRTGELFF
TRBJ2-2 TRBD1 - TRBV27 TGTGCCAGCACTCTGGGGACAGGTGGAGTCGGGGAGCTGTTTTTT CASTLGTGGVGELFF
TRBJ1-1 - few TRBV7-9 TGTGCCAGCAGCTTAGTATCCGCAGGGTCTTTAGCTGAAGCTTTCTTT CASSLVSAGSLAEAFF
TRBJ1-1 - - TRBV2 TGTGCCAGCAGCGCTGGGACTGGCACTGAAGCTTTCTTT CASSAGTGTEAFF
TRBJ2-1 - - TRBV4-1 TGCGCCAGCAGCCAAGATCATGCTATTAGCTCCTACAATGAGCAGTTCTTC CASSQDHAISSYNEQFF
TRBJ1-4 - - TRBV27 TGTGCCAGCAGTTATTTAGCTGATGCAACTAATGAAAAACTGTTTTTT CASSYLADATNEKLFF
TRBJ1-3 - - TRBV12-3/TRBV12-4 TGTGCCAGCAGTGCAATTAACACCATATATTTT CASSAINTIYF
TRBJ2-1 - - TRBV12-3/TRBV12-4 TGTGCCAGCAGTTTTCATCCCGGGACTTACTCCTACAATGAGCAGTTCTTC CASSFHPGTYSYNEQFF
TRBJ2-1 TRBD2 - TRBV5-1 TGCGCCAGCAGCTTGGATGGGACTAGCGGGTTCTACAATGAGCAGTTCTTC CASSLDGTSGFYNEQFF
TRBJ2-1 TRBD2 - TRBV6-5 TGTGCCAGCAGAGTTACTAGCGGGAGTTGGGATGAGCAGTTCTTC CASRVTSGSWDEQFF
TRBJ2-2 - - TRBV24-1 TGTGCCACCAGTGAGCCCCGGGACCACCCATTAACCGGGGAGCTGTTTTTT CATSEPRDHPLTGELFF
TRBJ2-1 TRBD2 - TRBV24-1 TGTGCCACCAGTGATTACCACTGGACTAGCGGGAGCAGAGATGAGCAGTTCTTC CATSDYHWTSGSRDEQFF
TRBJ2-4 - few TRBV6-2/TRBV6-3 TGTGCCAGCAGTTCCGGGGTCCAGAACATTCAGTACTTC CASSSGVQNIQYF
TRBJ1-2 - many TRBV7-8 TGTGCCAGCAGCTTAACTAGGGGCTATGGCTACACCTTC CASSLTRGYGYTF
TRBJ2-1 TRBD2 - TRBV6-5 TGTGCCAGCAGTTTAGCGGGAGGAGACTTTAATGGGCAGTTCTTC CASSLAGGDFNGQFF
TRBJ2-1 - - TRBV20-1 TGCAGTGCTAGGACCCTTACAGCGGTCTCCTACAATGAGCAGTTCTTC CSARTLTAVSYNEQFF
TRBJ2-3 - few TRBV20-1 TGCAGTGCTGTCGGGACGACCGGAGCAGATACGCAGTATTTT CSAVGTTGADTQYF
TRBJ1-1 - - TRBV27 TGTGCAGTACATACAGCGACTGAAGCTTTCTTT CAVHTATEAFF
TRBJ2-2 TRBD2 - TRBV6-2/TRBV6-3 TGTGCCAGCAGACAGGGACTAGCGGCCACCGGGGAGCTGTTTTTT CASRQGLAATGELFF
TRBJ2-2 - few TRBV6-6 TGTGCCAGCGTCGGCCAGGGGTCCCTCACTACCGCCACCGGGGAGCTGTTTTTT CASVGQGSLTTATGELFF
TRBJ1-2 TRBD1 - TRBV5-4 TGTGCCAGCAGCTTGAGGGACAGACCCTACTATGGCTACACCTTC CASSLRDRPYYGYTF
TRBJ2-3 TRBD1 - TRBV4-2 TGTGCCAGCAGCCAAGAACCACAGGGGCGCACAGATACGCAGTATTTT CASSQEPQGRTDTQYF
TRBJ2-1 - few TRBV6-2/TRBV6-3 TGTGCCAGCAGTTACGCATTTAATGAGCAGTTCTTC CASSYAFNEQFF
TRBJ2-4 TRBD2 - TRBV6-2/TRBV6-3 TGTGCCAGCAGTTACGGTAGCGGGAGGGCCGAGAGGGCGGTCGGGGACATTCAGTACTTC CASSYGSGRAERAVGDIQYF
TRBJ2-1 - - TRBV5-1 TGCGCCAGCAGCCCTTACCCTCGCAGCTCCTACAATGAGCAGTTCTTC CASSPYPRSSYNEQFF
TRBJ2-3 - - TRBV7-8 TGTGCCAGCAGCTTAGAATTAGGCTACCCGCAGTATTTT CASSLELGYPQYF
TRBJ1-4 - few TRBV14 TGTGCCAGCAGCCAAATGGGACCTGTAAACGAAAAACTGTTTTTT CASSQMGPVNEKLFF
TRBJ1-5 - few TRBV2 TGTGCCAGCAAATGGGACGGAGTTAATAGCAATCAGCCCCAGCATTTT CASKWDGVNSNQPQHF
TRBJ2-7 TRBD1 once TRBV6-6 TGTGCCAGCAGTTGGGCAGGGGGCTACGAGCAGTACTTC CASSWAGGYEQYF
TRBJ2-1 - many TRBV7-2 TGTGCCAGCAGCTTAGTTTGGACTACTCCGAATGAGCAGTTCTTC CASSLVWTTPNEQFF
TRBJ2-2 - - TRBV12-3/TRBV12-4 TGTGCCAGCAGTTTAACTTCCGGGGAGCTGTTTTTT CASSLTSGELFF
TRBJ1-1 TRBD1 - TRBV5-5 TGTGCCAGCAGGTTGACAGGGGCCGATGAAGCTTTCTTT CASRLTGADEAFF
TRBJ1-4 TRBD1 few TRBV11-3 TGTGCCAGCAGATCGGACAGGGCTAATGAAAAACTGTTTTTT CASRSDRANEKLFF
TRBJ1-5 TRBD1 - TRBV27 TGTGCCAGCAGTCCGAGAATAAACCGGGACAGGGATTTGTGGCCCCAGCATTTT CASSPRINRDRDLWPQHF
TRBJ2-3 TRBD1 few TRBV7-6 TGTGCCAGCAGCGACAGGGGTCGGGGTGCAGATACGCAGTATTTT CASSDRGRGADTQYF
TRBJ1-1 - many TRBV6-1 TGTGCCAGCAGTCCACGGGGGGTCTATACCACTGAAGCTTTCTTT CASSPRGVYTTEAFF
TRBJ2-3 - few TRBV20-1 TGCAGTGCTAGAGATCTGGGGACAGATACGCAGTATTTT CSARDLGTDTQYF
TRBJ1-2 - few TRBV27 TGTGCCAGCACCTCTAGGGACCGCGGTGGCTACACCTTC CASTSRDRGGYTF
TRBJ2-7 TRBD2 once TRBV20-1 TGCAGTGCTAGGACATTTAGCGGGAGTAATTACGAGCAGTACTTC CSARTFSGSNYEQYF
TRBJ2-7 - - TRBV7-2 TGTGCCAGCAGCTTACCGGGACAAGGGCGCGAGCAGTACTTC CASSLPGQGREQYF
TRBJ2-1 TRBD2 few TRBV11-3 TGTGCCAGCAGCGTGGGACTAGTGGGGAATGAGCAGTTCTTC CASSVGLVGNEQFF
TRBJ1-1 - - TRBV29-1 TGCAGCGCCCAGGCCTTTAACACTGAAGCTTTCTTT CSAQAFNTEAFF
TRBJ1-3 TRBD1 few TRBV4-1 TGCGCCAGCAGCCGCGGACAGGGATTAATAGGTGGTGGAAACACCATATATTTT CASSRGQGLIGGGNTIYF
TRBJ2-3 TRBD1 - TRBV6-2/TRBV6-3 TGTGCCAGCAGTGACCCGGGACAGGGAACAGATACGCAGTATTTT CASSDPGQGTDTQYF
TRBJ1-2 - many TRBV7-2 TGTGCCAGCAGCTTAACGGGAGTAGGTTATGGCTACACCTTC CASSLTGVGYGYTF